The 31 T cell receptor beta chains below come from one sample, sequenced in a study of cytomegalovirus exposure and HLA in healthy donors. Some clones are missing from TCRdb's copy, which holds only in-frame ones; the method was immunoSEQ multiplex PCR. The sample has 150,000 to 200,000 clones; 80% to 90% are singletons. Material: PBMCs. These receptors were collected from a woman aged 25 to 39 in good health and CMV-seronegative.

V is TRBV25-1 and J is TRBJ2-7; tentative D call: TRBD2 (5 bases). The CDR3 loop spans 14 amino acids. Trimming shortened V by 4 bases and J by 5 bases, and 15 bases separated the two germline ends. Per germline, CDR1 MGHDK and CDR2 SYGVNS. The CDR3 DNA reads as TGTGCCAGCAGTGTGGACTCGACCGAACACGAGCAGTACTTC. Translated, it gives CASSVDSTEHEQYF.

The chain links TRBV7-8 to TRBJ2-7; a weak D match, TRBD2 (5 bases). Germline V gene lookup returns CDR1 SGHVS and CDR2 FQNEAQ. The CDR3 is 15 amino acids. V lost 4 bases to trimming and J lost 5 bases, with 18 bases between them. CDR3 loop: CASSSRGASIDEQYF. The CDR3 DNA is TGTGCCAGCAGCTCACGGGGTGCCTCTATAGACGAGCAGTACTTC.

The rearrangement links TRBV15 to TRBJ1-3; D is ambiguous. The germline V gene has CDR1 LNHNV and CDR2 YYDKDF (reference sequence). The ends were cut back, 2 bases at V and 2 bases at J, with 7 bases in the middle. CDR3 length equals 14 residues. For the CDR3, the DNA is TGTGCCACCAGCAGATTGGTAGCTGGAAACACCATATATTTT. Translated: CATSRLVAGNTIYF.

CDR3 nucleotides: TGTGCCAGCAGCCGCGAACCTAACTATGGCTACACCTTC. It yields the protein CASSREPNYGYTF. The chain combines TRBV7-6 with TRBJ1-2; D is unresolved. Per germline, CDR1 SGHVS and CDR2 FNYEAQ. Trimming cost V 5 bases and J 0 bases, with 7 bases left between them. CDR3 length equals 13 residues.

The chain carries TRBV19 and TRBJ1-2; a possible D gene is TRBD1 (5 bases). CDR1 and CDR2 (germline): LNHDA, SQIVND (reference sequence). V shed 7 bases and J shed 2 bases, with 17 bases lying between them. The CDR3 extends over 15 amino acids. The CDR3 DNA follows: TGTGCCAGTAAGCAGGGAGGAATAAGAAACTATGGCTACACCTTC. Its translation: CASKQGGIRNYGYTF.

The chain recombines TRBV19 with TRBJ2-5; unclear D gene. Trimming removed 3 bases at V and 7 bases at J, with 15 bases between. Germline V gene data show CDR1 as LNHDA and CDR2 as SQIVND (reference sequence). CDR3 length: 14 amino acids. CDR3 nucleotides: TGTGCCAGTAGTATGGCTTCCCGCCGCGGGACCCAGTACTTC. This codes for CASSMASRRGTQYF.

The rearrangement joins TRBV7-9 to TRBJ1-3; 7 nucleotides agree with TRBD1. The CDR3 has 15 amino acids. After removal of 6 bases from V and 0 bases from J, the junction contained 5 bases not matched to a gene. The germline V gene encodes CDR1 SEHNR and CDR2 FQNEAQ (reference sequence). CDR3 DNA sequence: TGTGCCAGCAGAAAACAGGGGCACTCTGGAAACACCATATATTTT. This gives the protein CASRKQGHSGNTIYF.

The chain links TRBV23-1 to TRBJ1-5; D is unclear. TRBV23-1 is sorted into the ORF group, with uncertain function. This CDR3 contains 17 residues. V dropped 3 bases and J dropped 0 bases, with 15 bases sitting between them. CDR3 residues: CASSHPHRFFSNQPQHF. For the CDR3, the DNA is TGCGCCAGCAGTCATCCCCACCGGTTTTTTAGCAATCAGCCCCAGCATTTT.

The gene calls are TRBV30 and TRBJ2-7, with D possibly matching TRBD2 (5 bases). Germline V gene sequence: CDR1 GTSNPN, CDR2 SVGIG (reference sequence). The CDR3 length is 14 residues. V lost 2 bases to trimming and J lost 2 bases, with 13 bases between them. CDR3: CAWSSGALPYEQYF. CDR3 in DNA: TGTGCCTGGAGTAGCGGAGCTCTCCCCTACGAGCAGTACTTC.

The chain recombines TRBV6-5 with TRBJ2-3, with D possibly TRBD2 on 7 matching bases. Per the germline V gene, CDR1 is MNHEY and CDR2 is SVGAGI. The CDR3 spans 15 residues. V dropped 0 bases and J dropped 4 bases, with 11 bases sitting between them. CDR3 coding DNA: TGTGCCAGCAGTTACTCGGGGGGGGCTTCAGATACGCAGTATTTT. It encodes CASSYSGGASDTQYF.

The chain carries TRBV30 and TRBJ1-5; no reliable D call. Germline V gene lookup returns CDR1 GTSNPN and CDR2 SVGIG (reference sequence). CDR3 length: 14 residues. V lost 2 bases and J 0 bases, leaving 8 bases between the germline ends. The CDR3 DNA follows: TGTGCCTGGAGTCCTCTAAATAGCAATCAGCCCCAGCATTTT. As protein: CAWSPLNSNQPQHF.

This clone has only one observation. The chain uses TRBV6-5 and TRBJ2-7, with 7 bases aligning to TRBD1. The germline V gene has CDR1 MNHEY and CDR2 SVGAGI. Losses at the gene ends were 4 bases for V and 2 bases for J; bases not matched to a gene: 11. The CDR3 length is 16 residues. This CDR3 is CASSSRPGQATYEQYF. In DNA, the CDR3 is TGTGCCAGCAGTTCCAGACCCGGACAGGCAACCTACGAGCAGTACTTC.

This rearrangement joins TRBV7-3 to TRBJ1-3; D gene uncertain. V dropped 3 bases and J dropped 1 base, with 7 bases sitting between them. The germline CDR1 and CDR2 sequences are SGHTA and FQGTGA. The CDR3 spans 14 residues. This CDR3 reads CASSFAGSGNTIYF. CDR3 in DNA: TGTGCCAGCAGCTTCGCAGGATCTGGAAACACCATATATTTT.

The rearrangement links TRBV7-2 to TRBJ1-3; D perhaps matches TRBD1 (5 bases). CDR3 length: 15 amino acids. V lost 5 bases and J lost 2, with 13 bases in between. Germline CDR1 and CDR2: SGHTA and FQGNSA. CDR3 loop: CASSPPGGTGNTIYF. In DNA, the CDR3 is TGTGCCAGCAGCCCGCCGGGGGGAACTGGAAACACCATATATTTT.

The chain couples TRBV9 to TRBJ2-6; the match to TRBD1 covers 9 bases. CDR3 size: 18 residues. Germline lookup yields CDR1 SGDLS and CDR2 YYNGEE. V lost 3 bases, J lost 7 bases, and 14 bases stayed unmatched. The CDR3 DNA reads as TGTGCCAGCAGCGCCAAGACAGGGGGGGACTCGCGTGCCAACGTCCTGACTTTC. It codes for CASSAKTGGDSRANVLTF.

The count of this clone is one. The chain uses TRBV19 and TRBJ2-1, with TRBD1 matching 7 bases. The CDR3 extends over 15 amino acids. CDR1 is LNHDA, CDR2 SQIVND, per germline (reference sequence). Germline trimming cut 5 bases from V and 0 bases from J; bases unmatched to any gene: 4. CDR3: CASSAPGGSYNEQFF. Here the CDR3 DNA reads TGTGCCAGTAGTGCTCCAGGGGGCTCCTACAATGAGCAGTTCTTC.

The rearrangement joins TRBV6-6 to TRBJ2-1; 13 bases match TRBD2. The trim removed 7 bases at V and 8 bases at J, leaving 11 bases unmatched. The CDR3 totals 16 residues. Germline V gives CDR1 MNHNY, CDR2 SVGAGI (reference sequence). The CDR3 is CASTLLAGGRGDEQFF. CDR3 DNA sequence: TGTGCCAGCACCCTACTAGCGGGAGGGAGAGGGGATGAGCAGTTCTTC.

This clone appeared many times. This chain connects TRBV2 to TRBJ2-2; a possible D gene is TRBD1 (5 bases). The V end was cut by 3 bases, the J end by 0 bases, with 8 bases between. There are 15 residues in the CDR3. Germline assignment: CDR1 SNHLY and CDR2 FYNNEI. The CDR3 sequence: CASSEWTTNTGELFF. CDR3 nucleotides: TGTGCCAGCAGTGAGTGGACAACGAACACCGGGGAGCTGTTTTTT.

The V and J genes are TRBV7-9 and TRBJ1-1; 9 positions match TRBD1. With V trimmed by 5 bases and J by 4 bases, 11 bases remained unmatched. The CDR3 length is 16 residues. Germline CDR1 and CDR2: SEHNR and FQNEAQ (reference sequence). As DNA, the CDR3 is TGTGCCAGCAGCAGGAGGACAGGGGAGGCTGGCACTGAAGCTTTCTTT. It encodes CASSRRTGEAGTEAFF.

This clone was picked up many times. The rearrangement uses TRBV7-9 and TRBJ1-5; D call uncertain. This CDR3 region has 13 residues. The V gene's germline CDR1 is SEHNR and CDR2 FQNEAQ (reference sequence). V lost 3 bases and J lost 7, with 10 bases in between. As DNA, the CDR3 is TGTGCCAGCAGCTTCGGGTTCGGGCAGCCCCAGCATTTT. This codes for CASSFGFGQPQHF.

This clone came up a few times. This chain links TRBV5-4 with TRBJ2-3; 9 bases align to TRBD2. Germline V lookup: CDR1 SGHNT, CDR2 YYREEE (reference sequence). The CDR3 contains 14 residues. Trimming removed 2 bases from V and 6 bases from J; junction bases left unmatched: 4. The CDR3 sequence is CASSFGTSWDTQYF. CDR3 nucleotides: TGTGCCAGCAGCTTCGGGACTAGCTGGGATACGCAGTATTTT.

The J gene is TRBJ2-7, the V gene TRBV5-4, with 10 bases fitting TRBD2. Per the germline V gene, CDR1 is SGHNT and CDR2 is YYREEE (reference sequence). The junction had 7 bases not matched to a gene; V was cut back by 4 bases and J by 3 bases. This CDR3 comprises 15 residues. The CDR3 region has the DNA TGTGCCAGCAGCCAGAAGCGGGGGGGAAACTACGAGCAGTACTTC. Translating it yields CASSQKRGGNYEQYF.

The V and J genes are TRBV27 and TRBJ2-2, with 9 bases fitting TRBD2. The J segment lost 6 bases and the V segment lost 8 bases, leaving 16 bases of the junction unmatched. The CDR3 is 17 amino acids. The V gene's germline CDR1 is MNHEY and CDR2 SMNVEV (reference sequence). The CDR3 DNA reads TGTGCCAGCCAGGGACTAGCTGCTGGAGAAGTGGCCGGGGAGCTGTTTTTT. This sequence encodes CASQGLAAGEVAGELFF.

V gene TRBV7-8 combines with J gene TRBJ2-1, with a weak D call TRBD2 (6 bases). The CDR3 sequence is 14 residues long. The V and J ends lost 5 bases and 7 bases respectively, with 15 bases between them. In germline, CDR1 is SGHVS, CDR2 FQNEAQ. CDR3 region: CASSPIGLINEQFF. DNA for the CDR3: TGTGCCAGCAGCCCCATTGGACTAATAAATGAGCAGTTCTTC.

The rearrangement uses TRBV7-6 and TRBJ2-7; the match to TRBD1 covers 8 bases. This CDR3 comprises 13 residues. Looked up from germline, CDR1 is SGHVS and CDR2 is FNYEAQ. After removal of 5 bases from V and 6 bases from J, the junction contained 6 bases not matched to a gene. CDR3 DNA sequence: TGTGCCAGCAGCGCCCGGACAGGGCTCGAGCAGTACTTC. As protein: CASSARTGLEQYF.

This rearrangement joins TRBV6-6 to TRBJ1-3; D possibly corresponds to TRBD1 (5 bases). The CDR3 length is 14 residues. Trimming shortened V by 7 bases and J by 4 bases, and 14 bases separated the two germline ends. Germline V gene sequence: CDR1 MNHNY, CDR2 SVGAGI (reference sequence). CDR3 nucleotide sequence: TGTGCCAGCACCGGGGGAAATTCCGGAAACACCATATATTTT. Amino acids: CASTGGNSGNTIYF.

This clone was picked up a small number of times. This sequence joins TRBV7-3 and TRBJ1-6; 7 bases are shared with TRBD1. Germline V gene sequence: CDR1 SGHTA, CDR2 FQGTGA. Trimming removed 4 bases from V and 9 bases from J; junction bases left unmatched: 9. The CDR3 totals 15 residues. For the CDR3, the DNA is TGTGCCAGCAGCTCCTCGGCAGGGGGTAGTTCACCCCTCCACTTT. Protein: CASSSSAGGSSPLHF.

The sample holds many counts of this clone. The chain has TRBV2 and TRBJ2-7; 7 bases line up with TRBD1. This CDR3 is built from 14 residues. The trim removed 3 bases at V and 1 base at J, leaving 3 bases unmatched. Looked up from germline, CDR1 is SNHLY and CDR2 is FYNNEI. Here the CDR3 reads CASSEGRGSYEQYF. DNA of the CDR3: TGTGCCAGCAGTGAGGGCAGGGGGTCCTACGAGCAGTACTTC.

The chain links TRBV5-1 to TRBJ2-3; no firm D call. The germline V gene encodes CDR1 SGHRS and CDR2 YFSETQ. The CDR3 runs to 14 residues. V lost 4 bases and J 4 bases, leaving 13 bases between the germline ends. CDR3 amino acids: CASSDQRLPDTQYF. The CDR3 coding sequence is TGCGCCAGCAGCGACCAAAGACTTCCAGATACGCAGTATTTT.

The V and J genes are TRBV6-5 and TRBJ2-7; TRBD1 might be the D (5 bases). CDR3 length equals 13 residues. Germline CDR1 and CDR2: MNHEY and SVGAGI. V was cut by 5 bases and J by 3 bases, with 11 bases left in between. The CDR3 nucleotides are TGTGCCAGCAGTAGACAGCCTTACTACGAGCAGTACTTC. Its translation is CASSRQPYYEQYF.

This chain links TRBV30 with TRBJ1-1; D remains ambiguous. The CDR3 covers 14 residues. CDR1 GTSNPN and CDR2 SVGIG come from the germline V gene (reference sequence). Trimming pared 0 bases from V and 0 bases from J, leaving 8 bases between. The CDR3 spells CAWSVRQLNTEAFF. The CDR3 bases are TGTGCCTGGAGTGTAAGACAATTGAACACTGAAGCTTTCTTT.